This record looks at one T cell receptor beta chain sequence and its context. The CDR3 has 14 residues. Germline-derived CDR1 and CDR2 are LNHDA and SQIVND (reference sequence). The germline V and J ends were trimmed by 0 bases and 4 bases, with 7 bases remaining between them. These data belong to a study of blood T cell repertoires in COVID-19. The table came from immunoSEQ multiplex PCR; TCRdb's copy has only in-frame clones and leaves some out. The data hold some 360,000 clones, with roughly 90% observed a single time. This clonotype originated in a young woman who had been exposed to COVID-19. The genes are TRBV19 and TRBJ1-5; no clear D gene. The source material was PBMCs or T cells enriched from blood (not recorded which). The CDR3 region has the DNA TGTGCCAGTAGTATAGATGCAGGTAATCAGCCCCAGCATTTT. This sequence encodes CASSIDAGNQPQHF.